This TCR beta chain was obtained from a study of blood T cell repertoires in COVID-19. The CDR3 loop spans 14 amino acids. Germline V gene data show CDR1 as MDHEN and CDR2 as SYDVKM. Trimming removed 5 bases from V and 6 bases from J, with 13 bases in between. Sequencing was performed with immunoSEQ multiplex PCR; in TCRdb, only in-frame clones are kept and a portion is missing. The sample includes more than 150,000 clones, almost 80% seen only once; the top ten take about 25%. The sequencing input was peripheral blood. V gene TRBV28 combines with J gene TRBJ2-2, with D unresolved. This TCR derives from a woman in her 70s with acute or convalescent COVID-19. The CDR3: CASSPPGEAGELFF. CDR3 nucleotide sequence: TGTGCCAGCAGTCCACCTGGAGAAGCCGGGGAGCTGTTTTTT.